The 12 T cell receptor beta chains reported below all come from one sample, sequenced in a study of shared clonotypes between healthy human individuals (dated by TCRdb to 2020 to 2022). Library prep was done by the immunoSEQ multiplex PCR assay. TCRdb stores this immuneACCESS table with in-frame sequences only. Part of the clones is absent; in the studies checked, under half of the shortfall reflects unresolved V genes, and no reason is known for the rest. The table for this sample lists under 350,000 clones; around 86% of them were counted only once. The ten largest clones add up to roughly 16% of the sample. Sample: memory CD8+ T cells sorted from blood. The cell subset or site label here, explained by the study, means: CD45RO+ cells pooled with CCR7-negative TemRA cells. All receptors come from a man aged 18 to 30 in good health.

The chain combines TRBV9 with TRBJ1-6; D may be TRBD1 (5 bases). The CDR3 is 14 residues long. Germline CDR1 reads SGDLS; CDR2 reads YYNGEE. V dropped 2 bases and J dropped 7 bases, with 10 bases sitting between them. DNA of the CDR3: TGTGCCAGCAGCGTCCTTGGGGGGAATTCACCCCTCCACTTT. This codes for CASSVLGGNSPLHF.

This clone is a singleton in its sample. This chain joins TRBV9 and TRBJ2-7; the match to TRBD2 covers 10 bases. CDR3 length: 16 amino acids. Germline V gene data show CDR1 as SGDLS and CDR2 as YYNGEE. V was pared by 5 bases and J by 1 base, with 9 bases of the junction left unmatched. CDR3 region: CASSDNLAGDSYEQYF. Written as DNA, the CDR3 is TGTGCCAGCAGTGACAACCTAGCGGGGGATTCCTACGAGCAGTACTTC.

The gene calls are TRBV5-1 and TRBJ2-3; 11 nucleotides line up with TRBD2. Germline V lookup: CDR1 SGHRS, CDR2 YFSETQ. The junction had 10 bases not matched to a gene; V was cut back by 1 base and J by 0 bases. The CDR3 runs to 19 residues. The CDR3 nucleotides are TGCGCCAGCAGCTTGTTGGTAGCGGGAGGGGCCGTCAGCACAGATACGCAGTATTTT. This sequence encodes CASSLLVAGGAVSTDTQYF.

The CDR3 here is CASRPTGGYNSPLHF. The CDR3 region has the DNA TGTGCCAGCAGACCTACAGGGGGCTATAATTCACCCCTCCACTTT. The V gene is TRBV28, the J gene TRBJ1-6; the match to TRBD1 covers 8 bases. This CDR3 spans 15 amino acids. The germline V gene encodes CDR1 MDHEN and CDR2 SYDVKM. The V gene end was trimmed by 6 bases and the J gene end by 3 bases; junction bases not matched to a gene: 4.

In this sample, this clone turned up once. V and J are TRBV6-5 and TRBJ2-1; either TRBD1 or TRBD2 may fit D (5 bases each). CDR1 and CDR2 from the germline V gene are MNHEY and SVGAGI. Trimming left V 0 bases short and J 4 bases short, with 13 bases between. CDR3 length equals 16 residues. The CDR3 loop reads CASSYSSGTKYNEQFF. The CDR3 nucleotides read TGTGCCAGCAGTTACTCGTCCGGGACGAAATACAATGAGCAGTTCTTC.

The V and J genes are TRBV5-8 and TRBJ2-7; 7 bases line up with TRBD1. There are 15 residues in the CDR3. Germline lookup yields CDR1 SGHTS and CDR2 YDEGEE. J was trimmed by 0 bases and V by 4 bases; bases with no gene match: 7. The CDR3 bases are TGTGCCAGCAGCATATGGGGACAGTTCTCCTACGAGCAGTACTTC. Its translation is CASSIWGQFSYEQYF.

This clone qualifies as medium-sized. The gene calls are TRBV5-1 and TRBJ1-6; the match to TRBD1 covers 8 bases. This CDR3 spans 15 amino acids. The germline gives CDR1 SGHRS, CDR2 YFSETQ. V lost 0 bases to trimming and J lost 7 bases; unmatched junction nucleotides: 3. CDR3 sequence: CASSLVSGGNSPLHF. CDR3 in DNA: TGCGCCAGCAGCTTGGTCTCAGGGGGCAATTCACCCCTCCACTTT.

This clone has only one observation. The V call is TRBV6-1, the J call TRBJ2-2, with 8 nucleotides matching TRBD1. V dropped 6 bases and J dropped 5; count of bases not matched to a gene: 8. Germline CDR1 and CDR2: MNHNS and SASEGT. The CDR3 is 15 residues long. DNA of the CDR3: TGTGCCAGCAGGCCGGGGACAGGCTATACCGGGGAGCTGTTTTTT. Protein: CASRPGTGYTGELFF.

The gene calls are TRBV25-1 and TRBJ2-2; no firm D call. Trimming shortened V by 2 bases and J by 7 bases, and 11 bases separated the two germline ends. Germline CDR1 reads MGHDK; CDR2 reads SYGVNS. The CDR3 loop spans 14 amino acids. The DNA of the CDR3 is TGTGCCAGCAGTGAAAACCCTTTCGGCGGGGAGCTGTTTTTT. Its protein product is CASSENPFGGELFF.

This rearrangement joins TRBV2 to TRBJ2-7; 10 bases fit TRBD2. Germline CDR1 reads SNHLY; CDR2 reads FYNNEI. The CDR3 covers 14 residues. V was pared by 5 bases and J by 3 bases, with 4 bases of the junction left unmatched. The CDR3 DNA sequence: TGTGCCAGCAGTCCGGGACTAGCGATCTACGAGCAGTACTTC. Translated: CASSPGLAIYEQYF.

The gene calls are TRBV9 and TRBJ2-1, with 12 bases aligning to TRBD2. This CDR3 has 16 residues. Germline V gives CDR1 SGDLS, CDR2 YYNGEE. J was trimmed by 3 bases and V by 4 bases; bases with no gene match: 5. This CDR3 is CASSILAGGRYNEQFF. CDR3 DNA sequence: TGTGCCAGCAGCATACTAGCGGGAGGCCGCTACAATGAGCAGTTCTTC. Complete variable domain (other parts from reference TRBV9 and TRBJ2-1): DSGVTQTPKHLITATGQRVTLRCSPRSGDLSVYWYQQSLDQGLQFLIQYYNGEERAKGNILERFSAQQFPDLHSELNLSSLELGDSALYFCASSILAGGRYNEQFFGPGTRLTVL.

This clone was observed a handful of times. The chain uses TRBV4-2 and TRBJ2-1; D is uncertain. The CDR3 runs 12 residues. Trimming removed 0 bases from V and 8 bases from J, with 5 bases in between. CDR1 is LGHNA, CDR2 YNFKEQ, per germline. CDR3 in DNA: TGTGCCAGCAGCCAAGATTCGGATGAGCAGTTCTTC. Translating it yields CASSQDSDEQFF.